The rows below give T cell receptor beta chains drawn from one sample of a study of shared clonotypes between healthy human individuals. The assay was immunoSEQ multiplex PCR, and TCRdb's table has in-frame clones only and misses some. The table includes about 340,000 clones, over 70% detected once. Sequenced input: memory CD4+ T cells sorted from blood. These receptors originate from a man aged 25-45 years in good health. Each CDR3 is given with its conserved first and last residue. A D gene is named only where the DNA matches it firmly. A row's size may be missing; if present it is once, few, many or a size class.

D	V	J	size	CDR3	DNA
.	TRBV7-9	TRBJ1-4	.	CASSAYEKLFF	TGTGCCAGCAGCGCTTATGAAAAACTGTTTTTT
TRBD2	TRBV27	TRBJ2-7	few	CASSSLNQREGRNEQYF	TGTGCCAGCAGTTCCCTCAATCAGCGGGAGGGCAGGAACGAGCAGTACTTC
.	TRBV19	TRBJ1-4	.	CATQAQELGGLFF	TGTGCCACTCAGGCACAGGAACTCGGGGGACTGTTTTTT
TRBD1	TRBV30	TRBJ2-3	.	CAWNDGTAPEDTQYF	TGTGCCTGGAACGACGGGACAGCACCCGAAGATACGCAGTATTTT
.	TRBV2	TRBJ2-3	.	CASRDGGTDTQYF	TGTGCCAGCAGGGACGGGGGCACAGATACGCAGTATTTT
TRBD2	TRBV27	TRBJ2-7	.	CASSPLAGGEQYF	TGTGCCAGCAGTCCACTAGCGGGAGGCGAGCAGTACTTC
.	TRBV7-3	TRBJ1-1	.	CASSATRNTEAFF	TGTGCCAGCAGCGCCACGAGGAACACTGAAGCTTTCTTT
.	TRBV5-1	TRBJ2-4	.	CASSLAGKNIQYF	TGCGCCAGCAGCTTGGCCGGCAAAAACATTCAGTACTTC
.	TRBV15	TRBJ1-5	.	CATRSTWDYQPQHF	TGTGCCACCCGTTCGACGTGGGACTATCAGCCCCAGCATTTT
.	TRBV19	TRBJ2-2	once	CASSSRVGTNTGELFF	TGTGCCAGTAGTTCGAGGGTCGGGACGAACACCGGGGAGCTGTTTTTT
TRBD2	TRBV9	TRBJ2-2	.	CASSVEWGGSNTGELFF	TGTGCCAGCAGCGTAGAATGGGGCGGGAGCAACACCGGGGAGCTGTTTTTT
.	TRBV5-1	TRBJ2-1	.	CASRNSYSYNEQFF	TGCGCCAGCCGGAACAGCTACTCCTACAATGAGCAGTTCTTC
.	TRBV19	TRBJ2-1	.	CASSIAGVDWQFF	TGTGCCAGTAGTATTGCAGGGGTGGATTGGCAGTTCTTC
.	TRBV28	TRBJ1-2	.	CASSLPDFRPGAGYTF	TGTGCCAGCAGTTTACCCGATTTCCGACCGGGAGCGGGCTACACCTTC
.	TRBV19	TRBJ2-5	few	CASSSLASRGTQYF	TGTGCCAGTAGTTCCCTGGCCTCTCGTGGGACCCAGTACTTC
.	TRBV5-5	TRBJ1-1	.	CASSLGPGWNTEAFF	TGTGCCAGCAGCTTGGGACCGGGGTGGAATACTGAAGCTTTCTTT
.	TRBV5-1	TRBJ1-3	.	CASSWAGSGISGNTIYF	TGCGCCAGCAGCTGGGCAGGGTCCGGAATCTCTGGAAACACCATATATTTT
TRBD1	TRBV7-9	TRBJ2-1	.	CASSFPSGTGGYNEQFF	TGTGCCAGCAGCTTCCCGTCGGGGACAGGGGGCTACAATGAGCAGTTCTTC
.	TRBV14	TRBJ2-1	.	CASSQLGIGDNEQFF	TGTGCCAGCAGCCAACTCGGGATAGGTGACAATGAGCAGTTCTTC
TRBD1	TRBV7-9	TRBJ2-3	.	CASSLRDRGTDTQYF	TGTGCCAGCAGCTTGAGGGACAGGGGCACAGATACGCAGTATTTT
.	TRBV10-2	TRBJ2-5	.	CASSVTRETQYF	TGCGCCAGCAGTGTCACGCGAGAGACCCAGTACTTC
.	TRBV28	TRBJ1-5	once	CASSPPLGRRGGYQPQHF	TGTGCCAGCAGTCCCCCTTTGGGACGCAGGGGCGGTTATCAGCCCCAGCATTTT
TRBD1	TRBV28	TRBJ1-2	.	CASRGGYRDGYTF	TGTGCCAGCCGAGGGGGCTATAGAGATGGCTACACCTTC
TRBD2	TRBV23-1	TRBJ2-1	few	CASRGGQTGTSGSSEQFF	TGCGCCAGCAGGGGAGGACAGACCGGGACTAGCGGGAGCAGTGAGCAGTTCTTC
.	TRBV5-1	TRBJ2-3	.	CASSLVEGKVGTDTQYF	TGCGCCAGCAGCTTGGTCGAAGGGAAAGTGGGCACAGATACGCAGTATTTT
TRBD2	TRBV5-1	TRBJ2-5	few	CASSISGAVQETQYF	TGCGCCAGCAGCATAAGCGGGGCGGTCCAAGAGACCCAGTACTTC
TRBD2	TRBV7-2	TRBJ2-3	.	CASSLVGTSGRDTQYF	TGTGCCAGCAGCTTAGTGGGGACTAGCGGGAGAGATACGCAGTATTTT
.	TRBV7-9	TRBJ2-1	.	CGGQDYNEQFF	TGTGGCGGACAAGACTACAATGAGCAGTTCTTC
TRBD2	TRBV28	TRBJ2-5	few	CASSYLAGVRETQYF	TGTGCCAGCAGTTACCTAGCGGGAGTTAGAGAGACCCAGTACTTC
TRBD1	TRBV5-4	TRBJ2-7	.	CASSFGTGVNEQYF	TGTGCCAGCAGCTTCGGGACAGGAGTAAACGAGCAGTACTTC
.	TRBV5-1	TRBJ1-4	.	CASSLGRINEKLFF	TGCGCCAGCAGCTTGGGACGGATTAATGAAAAACTGTTTTTT
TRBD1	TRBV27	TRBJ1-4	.	CASSGQGWGEKLFF	TGTGCCAGCAGTGGACAGGGTTGGGGTGAAAAACTGTTTTTT
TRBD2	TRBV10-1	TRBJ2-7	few	CASSESGNPSYEQYF	TGCGCCAGCAGTGAGAGCGGGAATCCCTCCTACGAGCAGTACTTC
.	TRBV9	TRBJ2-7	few	CASSEGPSDYEQYF	TGTGCCAGCAGCGAGGGGCCTAGCGATTACGAGCAGTACTTC
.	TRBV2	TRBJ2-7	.	CASSSDEQYF	TGTGCCAGCAGTTCTGACGAGCAGTACTTC
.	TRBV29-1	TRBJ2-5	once	CSAGLVETQYF	TGCAGCGCAGGACTTGTGGAGACCCAGTACTTC
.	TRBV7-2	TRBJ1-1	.	CASSLDPNTEAFF	TGTGCCAGCAGCTTAGACCCGAACACTGAAGCTTTCTTT
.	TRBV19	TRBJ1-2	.	CASTLTPRFGYTF	TGTGCCAGTACCCTGACACCCCGTTTTGGCTACACCTTC
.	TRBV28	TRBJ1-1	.	CASSFIRGAKTEAFF	TGTGCCAGCAGTTTTATTCGGGGGGCTAAGACTGAAGCTTTCTTT
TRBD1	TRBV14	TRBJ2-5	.	CASSPRQGLAETQYF	TGTGCCAGCAGCCCCAGACAGGGGCTCGCAGAGACCCAGTACTTC
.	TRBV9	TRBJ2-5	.	CASSVDGQGWETQYF	TGTGCCAGCAGCGTAGACGGGCAGGGGTGGGAGACCCAGTACTTC
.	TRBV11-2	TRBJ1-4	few	CASSLGREGEKLFF	TGTGCCAGCAGCTTAGGCAGGGAAGGAGAAAAACTGTTTTTT
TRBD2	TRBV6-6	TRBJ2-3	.	CASSYLLAGDTQYF	TGTGCCAGCAGTTACCTACTAGCGGGAGATACGCAGTATTTT
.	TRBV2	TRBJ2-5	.	CASNVRRARSETQYF	TGTGCCAGCAATGTGAGGAGGGCCCGATCGGAGACCCAGTACTTC
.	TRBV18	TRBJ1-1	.	CASSPPRGFSEAFF	TGTGCCAGCTCCCCACCGAGGGGTTTCAGTGAAGCTTTCTTT
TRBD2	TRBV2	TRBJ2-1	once	CASSGSGSRNEQFF	TGTGCCAGCAGTGGGAGCGGGAGCAGGAATGAGCAGTTCTTC
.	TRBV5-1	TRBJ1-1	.	CASSNDRNTEAFF	TGCGCCAGCAGCAATGACAGGAACACTGAAGCTTTCTTT
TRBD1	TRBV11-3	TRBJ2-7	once	CASSLAGGVEQYF	TGTGCCAGCAGCTTAGCAGGGGGTGTCGAGCAGTACTTC
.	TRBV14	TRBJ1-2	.	CASSQEMVPGNYGYTF	TGTGCCAGCAGCCAAGAGATGGTCCCAGGGAACTATGGCTACACCTTC
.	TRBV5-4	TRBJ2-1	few	CASSSAGALAFNEQFF	TGTGCCAGCAGCTCGGCCGGAGCCCTAGCATTCAATGAGCAGTTCTTC
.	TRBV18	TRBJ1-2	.	CASSAIGTVTGNYGYTF	TGTGCCAGCTCCGCGATAGGTACAGTCACCGGGAACTATGGCTACACCTTC
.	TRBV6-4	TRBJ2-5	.	CASSVGPWETQYF	TGTGCCAGCAGTGTTGGGCCGTGGGAGACCCAGTACTTC
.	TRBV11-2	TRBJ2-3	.	CASSLQVRTDTQYF	TGTGCCAGCAGCTTACAAGTGCGCACAGATACGCAGTATTTT
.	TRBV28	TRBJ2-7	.	CASRTQGYEQYF	TGTGCCAGCAGGACCCAGGGGTACGAGCAGTACTTC